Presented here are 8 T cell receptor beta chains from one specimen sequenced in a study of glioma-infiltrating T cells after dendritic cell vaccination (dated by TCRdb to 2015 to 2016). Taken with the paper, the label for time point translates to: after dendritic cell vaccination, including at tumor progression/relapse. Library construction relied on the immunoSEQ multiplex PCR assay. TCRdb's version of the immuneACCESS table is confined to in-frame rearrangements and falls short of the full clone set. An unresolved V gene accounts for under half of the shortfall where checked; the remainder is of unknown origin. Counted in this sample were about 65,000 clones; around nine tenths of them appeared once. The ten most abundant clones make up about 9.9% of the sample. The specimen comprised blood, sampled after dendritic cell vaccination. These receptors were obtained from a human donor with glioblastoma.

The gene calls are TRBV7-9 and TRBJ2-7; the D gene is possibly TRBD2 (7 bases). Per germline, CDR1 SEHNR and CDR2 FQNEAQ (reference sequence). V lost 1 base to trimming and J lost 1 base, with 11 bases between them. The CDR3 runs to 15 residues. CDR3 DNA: TGTGCCAGCAGCTTAGGGGGGGGCCAATCCTACGAGCAGTACTTC. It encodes CASSLGGGQSYEQYF.

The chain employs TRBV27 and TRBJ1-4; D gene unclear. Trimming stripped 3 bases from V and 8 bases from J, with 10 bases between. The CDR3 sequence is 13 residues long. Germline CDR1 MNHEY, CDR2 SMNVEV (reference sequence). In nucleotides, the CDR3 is TGTGCCAGCAGTTTTAGAGGGCAAGAAAAACTGTTTTTT. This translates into CASSFRGQEKLFF.

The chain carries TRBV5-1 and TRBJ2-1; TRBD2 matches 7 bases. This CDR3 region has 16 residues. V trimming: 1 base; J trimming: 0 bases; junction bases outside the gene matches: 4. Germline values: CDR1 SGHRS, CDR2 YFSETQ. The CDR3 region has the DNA TGCGCCAGCAGCTTGTCGGGCGGGAGCTCCTACAATGAGCAGTTCTTC. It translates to CASSLSGGSSYNEQFF.

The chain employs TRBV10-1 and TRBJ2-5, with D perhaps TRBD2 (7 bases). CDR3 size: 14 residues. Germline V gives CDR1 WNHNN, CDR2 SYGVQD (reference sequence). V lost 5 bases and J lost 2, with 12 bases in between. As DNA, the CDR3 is TGCGCCAGCAGTCTAGCGGACAGACAAGAGACCCAGTACTTC. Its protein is CASSLADRQETQYF.

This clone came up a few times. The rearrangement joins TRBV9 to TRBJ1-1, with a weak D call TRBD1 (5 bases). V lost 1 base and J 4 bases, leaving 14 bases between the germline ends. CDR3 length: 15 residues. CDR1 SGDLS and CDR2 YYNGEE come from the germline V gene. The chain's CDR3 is CASSVRGGWGTEAFF. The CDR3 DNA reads TGTGCCAGCAGCGTAAGGGGAGGATGGGGCACTGAAGCTTTCTTT.

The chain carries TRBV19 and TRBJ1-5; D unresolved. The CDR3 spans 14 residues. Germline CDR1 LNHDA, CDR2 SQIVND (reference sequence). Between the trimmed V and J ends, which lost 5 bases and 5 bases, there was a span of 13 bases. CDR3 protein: CASSPEGPYQPQHF. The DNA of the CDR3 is TGTGCCAGTAGTCCGGAGGGCCCCTATCAGCCCCAGCATTTT. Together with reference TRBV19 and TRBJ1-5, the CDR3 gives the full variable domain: DGGITQSPKYLFRKEGQNVTLSCEQNLNHDAMYWYRQDPGQGLRLIYYSQIVNDFQKGDIAEGYSVSREKKESFPLTVTSAQKNPTAFYLCASSPEGPYQPQHFGDGTRLSIL.

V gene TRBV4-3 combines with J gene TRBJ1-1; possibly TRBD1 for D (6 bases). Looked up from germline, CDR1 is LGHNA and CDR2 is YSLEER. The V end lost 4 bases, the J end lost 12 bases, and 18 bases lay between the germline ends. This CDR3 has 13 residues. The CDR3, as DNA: TGCGCCAGCAGCCCCTGGTCCGGGACATTAACTTTCTTT. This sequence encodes CASSPWSGTLTFF.

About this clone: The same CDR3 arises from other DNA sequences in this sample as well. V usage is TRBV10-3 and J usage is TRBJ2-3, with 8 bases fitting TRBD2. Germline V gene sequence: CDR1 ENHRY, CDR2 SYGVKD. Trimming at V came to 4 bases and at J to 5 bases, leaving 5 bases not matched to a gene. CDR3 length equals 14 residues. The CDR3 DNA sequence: TGTGCCATCAGTGGTTCGGGGGGGGTAGATACGCAGTATTTT. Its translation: CAISGSGGVDTQYF.